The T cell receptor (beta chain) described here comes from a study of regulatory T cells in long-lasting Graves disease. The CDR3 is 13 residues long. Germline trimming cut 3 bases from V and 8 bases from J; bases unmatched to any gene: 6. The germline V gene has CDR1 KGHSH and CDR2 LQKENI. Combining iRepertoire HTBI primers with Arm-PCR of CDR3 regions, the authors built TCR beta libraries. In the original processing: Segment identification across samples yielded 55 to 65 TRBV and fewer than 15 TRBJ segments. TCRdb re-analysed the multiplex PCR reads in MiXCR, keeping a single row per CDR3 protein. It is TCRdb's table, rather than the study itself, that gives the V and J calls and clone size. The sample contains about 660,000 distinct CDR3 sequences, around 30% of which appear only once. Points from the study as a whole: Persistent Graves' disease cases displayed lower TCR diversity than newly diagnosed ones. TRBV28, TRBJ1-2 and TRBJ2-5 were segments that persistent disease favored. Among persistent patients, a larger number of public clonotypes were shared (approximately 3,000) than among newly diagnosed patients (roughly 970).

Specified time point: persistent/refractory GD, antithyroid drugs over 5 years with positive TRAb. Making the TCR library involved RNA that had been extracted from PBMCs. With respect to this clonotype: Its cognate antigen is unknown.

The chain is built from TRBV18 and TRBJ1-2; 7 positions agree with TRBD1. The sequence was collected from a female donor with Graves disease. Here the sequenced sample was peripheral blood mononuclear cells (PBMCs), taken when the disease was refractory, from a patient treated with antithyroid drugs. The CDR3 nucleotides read TGTGCCAGCTCACCCAAGGGGGCTGGGGGCTACACCTTC. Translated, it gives CASSPKGAGGYTF.